The present T cell receptor (beta chain) was sequenced within a study of CD8 T cells in Susac syndrome (dated 2019 in TCRdb). For the wider study: Among the Susac syndrome patients who were sequenced, clinically active disease was present in more than five and clinical remission was observed in roughly eight. Susac syndrome patients were therapy-naive, on corticosteroids (some also receiving IVIg), or on IVIg alone at blood withdrawal. The clonality of the CD8+ T cell repertoire was compared across over 9 healthy donors, roughly 14 Susac syndrome patients and about 15 multiple sclerosis patients. Whether CD8+ T cell activation and differentiation in Susac syndrome was antigen driven was tested using repertoire sequencing.

RNA was extracted using the RNeasy kit, and about 0.45 to 1 ug of the RNA was reverse transcribed with random hexamers. The immunoSEQ multiplex PCR assay, which covers 54 Vbeta and 13 Jbeta segments, was used to amplify TCR beta CDR3 regions. Bias from PCR amplification was corrected by using a synthetic template baseline for primer optimization and for computational correction. Processing in the source paper ran as follows. Reads were annotated to V, D and J genes per IMGT and analyzed with immunoSEQ Analyzer, keeping only productive sequences. To calculate clonality, Shannon entropy was normalized by log2 of the number of productive unique sequences and then subtracted from one. For each patient and control, public and private clones were evaluated within the 100 most prevalent clones. A clone was defined as Susac-specific if it was absent from the healthy and MS cohorts, from more than 850 published viral clones and from other ImmuneACCESS disease sequences. TCRdb reanalyzed the raw reads on its own, using fastp at Q25 for trimming and MiXCR for clone calling, and kept in-frame beta chains. All rows with the same CDR3 protein become a single entry with the most common DNA and genes. TCRdb, not the authors, supplied the V and J calls. This sample has 100,000 to 150,000 distinct CDR3 sequences in its table, and around 94% of those were observed once. The top ten clones comprise around 0.21% of the sample.

To note about this clonotype: It has no known antigen specificity. The input lacks base qualities; no much larger clone sits a single base away.

Peripheral blood CD8+ and CD4+ T cells from healthy donors, Susac syndrome patients and multiple sclerosis patients were profiled using high-throughput TCR beta sequencing. The Susac syndrome patients fulfilled recently defined diagnostic criteria for either definite or probable disease. Bulk CD8+ and CD4+ T cells were purified by magnetic negative isolation, while CD8+ TEMRA cells were enriched using FACS. Blood was collected in EDTA tubes and processed within 24 hours, with PBMCs isolated through density gradient centrifugation. PBMCs intended for TCR sequencing were cryopreserved in liquid nitrogen and thawed later in a water bath at 37 degrees C. The sorted or isolated CD4+, CD8+ and CD8+ TEMRA cells reached a purity of at least 90%. Overall results and qualifications from the work: Roughly 17 and five Susac-specific public clones were found in the total CD8+ and CD8+ TEMRA repertoires, respectively. The number of individuals in the TCR sequencing and HLA analysis was recognized as being relatively small. CD8+ repertoires in Susac syndrome showed clonal expansion, which was highest in CD8+ TEMRA cells and was greater in clinically active patients than in remitting patients.

The CDR3 goes from the cysteine to the phenylalanine over 12 residues. The CDR3 DNA has 36 bases and is translated from base 1. For CDR1 and CDR2, the germline V gene (reference sequence) lists LNHDA and SQIVND. V is cut by 5 bases and J by 3 bases, and the space between the germline ends is 7 bases. The chain joins TRBV19 to TRBJ1-1; the D gene is possibly TRBD1, with 5 bases matching. The TCR was taken from a human donor with Susac syndrome. Sequencing was carried out using CD8+ T cells from PBMCs. The CDR3 reads as follows: CASSEQDTEAFF. At the DNA level, the sequence is TGTGCCAGTAGTGAACAGGACACTGAAGCTTTCTTT.